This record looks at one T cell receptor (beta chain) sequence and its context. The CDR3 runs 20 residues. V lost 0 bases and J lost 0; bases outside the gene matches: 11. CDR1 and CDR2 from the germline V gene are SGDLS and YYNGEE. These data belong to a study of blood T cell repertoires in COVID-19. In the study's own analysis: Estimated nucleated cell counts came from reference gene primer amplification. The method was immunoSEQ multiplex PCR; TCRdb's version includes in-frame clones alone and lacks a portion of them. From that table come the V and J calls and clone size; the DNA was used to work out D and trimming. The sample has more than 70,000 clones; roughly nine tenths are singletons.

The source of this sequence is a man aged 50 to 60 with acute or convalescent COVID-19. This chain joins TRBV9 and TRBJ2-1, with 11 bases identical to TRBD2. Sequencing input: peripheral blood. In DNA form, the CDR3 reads TGTGCCAGCAGCGTAGCTAGTCTAGCGGGGGGAAGGAGCTCCTACAATGAGCAGTTCTTC. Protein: CASSVASLAGGRSSYNEQFF.